A selection of T cell receptor beta chains follows, all from one sample in a study of PD-1 blockade in classical Hodgkin lymphoma. TCRdb keeps only in-frame clones here, not all; method: immunoSEQ multiplex PCR. The sample includes about 30,000 clones, approximately 74% seen only once; the top ten take 3.3%. Sequencing used peripheral blood mononuclear cells (PBMCs), obtained before the second cycle of nivolumab. These receptors all stem from a human donor with classical Hodgkin lymphoma. CDR3s include the opening cysteine and the closing phenylalanine or tryptophan. D genes are given only for firm matches. A row's size may be missing; if present it is once, few, many or a size class.

clone_size j_call d_call v_call cdr3_nt cdr3_aa
NA TRBJ1-5 NA TRBV7-6 TGTGCCAGCGCTCCCGACCCGGTGAATCAGCCCCAGCATTTT CASAPDPVNQPQHF
NA TRBJ2-7 TRBD1 TRBV18 TGTGCCAGCTCACCAACGGCAGGGGGCTACGAGCAGTACTTC CASSPTAGGYEQYF
NA TRBJ2-7 TRBD2 TRBV6-6 TGTGCCAGCAGTTACGGCCGGGGGGACGAGCAGTACTTC CASSYGRGDEQYF
NA TRBJ1-4 NA TRBV18 TGTGCCAGCTCACCATCCGGGTTTGCAACTAATGAAAAACTGTTTTTT CASSPSGFATNEKLFF
few TRBJ2-7 NA TRBV27 TGTGCCAGCACGGAGGTCGGGGGCGAGTACGAGCAGTACTTC CASTEVGGEYEQYF
NA TRBJ1-2 NA TRBV27 TGTGCCAGCAGGTATGGATCGGGAGCTAACTATGGCTACACCTTC CASRYGSGANYGYTF
medium-sized TRBJ2-7 TRBD2 TRBV4-2 TGTGCCAGCAGCCACGCTAGCGGGGGCAGCTCCTACGAGCAGTACTTC CASSHASGGSSYEQYF
NA TRBJ1-4 NA TRBV2 TGTGCCAGCAGCGCTAGGGGGTGGGTCGGAAAACTGTTTTTT CASSARGWVGKLFF
NA TRBJ1-1 NA TRBV5-1 TGCGCCAGCAGCCTTTCGGGGATCGGGGGCACCGTGAACACTGAAGCTTTCTTT CASSLSGIGGTVNTEAFF
once TRBJ2-7 NA TRBV10-3 TGTGCCATCAGTGAGTCGGGTGGCTACGAGCAGTACTTC CAISESGGYEQYF
NA TRBJ2-7 TRBD1 TRBV2 TGTGCCAGCAGTAGGGACAGGCTCGAGCAGTACTTC CASSRDRLEQYF
NA TRBJ2-7 TRBD2 TRBV2 TGTGCCAGCCAATCGAGCGGGGTCCCCTACGAGCAGTACTTC CASQSSGVPYEQYF
NA TRBJ1-2 TRBD1 TRBV9 TGTGCCAGCAGCGCCGGGACAGACTTGTATGGCTACACCTTC CASSAGTDLYGYTF
NA TRBJ2-1 NA TRBV27 TGTGCCAGCAGCCCCTCCGGGACACGATACTACAATGAGCAGTTCTTC CASSPSGTRYYNEQFF